This TCR beta chain was sequenced in a study of T-cell reconstitution after alpha-beta-depleted transplantation in children. In its sample, this clonotype was seen a few times. Unique molecular identifiers featured in how the TCRbeta library was prepared. TCRdb reprocessed the PCR reads via MiXCR and lists one record per CDR3 protein. The profile shows some 520,000 distinct CDR3 sequences, around a third of them singletons. The J segment lost 3 bases and the V segment lost 5 bases, leaving 3 bases of the junction unmatched. The CDR3 runs to 13 residues. This rearrangement joins TRBV12-3 or TRBV12-4 to TRBJ2-5, with 7 bases matching TRBD1. This TCR was recovered from a human donor who donated a stem cell graft to a child with aplastic anemia. The sample in question was PBMCs from the stem cell graft donor, obtained from the stem cell graft. The CDR3 loop is CASSRDSKETQYF. The DNA for the CDR3 is TGTGCCAGCAGTCGGGACAGCAAAGAGACCCAGTACTTC.